Detailed here is one T cell receptor beta chain. Antigen unknown. The record originates from a study of blood T cells in healthy people across ages. Study findings and constraints: Higher diversity and more naive CD4+ cells were features of long-lived donors, compared to aged donors.

Alongside a J-beta primer mix, a sample-barcoded 5' primer served in a second PCR lasting roughly 6 to 12 cycles. TCRdb analysed the 5' RACE reads with MiXCR anew, one entry per CDR3 protein. Seen here are hundreds of thousands of distinct CDR3 sequences, around a quarter observed once, and the top ten hold roughly 9%. These data were also reused for a study on T cells of mothers and their children.

Sequencing was carried out using blood. The sequence derives from a boy aged 5-17 years in good health.

The CDR3 sequence: CASSIAQGPEQYF. The CDR3 bases are TGTGCCAGTAGTATAGCCCAGGGTCCCGAGCAGTACTTC. V gene TRBV19 combines with J gene TRBJ2-7; perhaps TRBD1 as D (5 bases). Trimming cost V 1 base and J 6 bases, with 10 bases left between them. Germline CDR1 is LNHDA and CDR2 is SQIVND (reference sequence). The CDR3 contains 13 residues.